Listed here are 5 T cell receptor beta chains from one sample, sequenced in a study of blood T cell repertoires in COVID-19. Only in-frame clones appear in the TCRdb table, and some are missing; sequencing was by immunoSEQ multiplex PCR. Here the sample spans around 140,000 clones, 75% to 90% being singletons. Sequences were obtained from peripheral blood. The receptors here all came from a man in his fifties or sixties with COVID-19, enrolled during active disease.

This chain connects TRBV6-5 to TRBJ2-1; the match to TRBD2 covers 11 bases. Germline CDR1 and CDR2: MNHEY and SVGAGI. Germline trimming cut 8 bases from V and 2 bases from J; bases unmatched to any gene: 5. This CDR3 has 15 amino acids. CDR3 sequence reads: CASDRTSGPYNEQFF. The CDR3, as DNA: TGTGCCAGCGACCGGACTAGCGGGCCCTACAATGAGCAGTTCTTC.

The chain is built from TRBV6-5 and TRBJ1-1; D gene ambiguous. From germline, CDR1 is MNHEY and CDR2 SVGAGI. Trimming pared 7 bases from V and 1 base from J, leaving 13 bases between. The CDR3 covers 14 residues. The CDR3 here is CASTVRAGNTEAFF. In nucleotides, the CDR3 is TGTGCCAGCACCGTGCGGGCAGGGAACACTGAAGCTTTCTTT.

This chain joins TRBV6-5 and TRBJ2-1, with 9 bases identical to TRBD1. CDR1 is MNHEY and CDR2 is SVGAGI in the germline V gene. This CDR3 spans 15 amino acids. The V and J ends lost 8 bases and 2 bases, in that order; junction bases with no gene match: 7. The CDR3 is CASQRDRATYNEQFF. CDR3 sequence (DNA): TGTGCCAGCCAGCGGGACAGGGCAACCTACAATGAGCAGTTCTTC.

This clone was counted only a few times. This rearrangement joins TRBV9 to TRBJ1-1, with D possibly matching TRBD1 (5 bases). Trimming shortened V by 0 bases and J by 1 base, and 19 bases separated the two germline ends. The CDR3 runs 18 residues. Germline V gene lookup returns CDR1 SGDLS and CDR2 YYNGEE. The CDR3 loop is CASSVGTKPGAGNTEAFF. The DNA for the CDR3 is TGTGCCAGCAGCGTAGGTACAAAGCCTGGGGCAGGGAACACTGAAGCTTTCTTT.

The chain couples TRBV4-1 to TRBJ2-5; 8 bases agree with TRBD2. The junction had 11 bases not matched to a gene; V was cut back by 2 bases and J by 3 bases. The CDR3 is 17 residues long. The germline V gene has CDR1 MGHRA and CDR2 YSYEKL. In DNA, the CDR3 is TGCGCCAGCAGCCAAAACCCGGGACTAGGGACCAAAGAGACCCAGTACTTC. Protein sequence: CASSQNPGLGTKETQYF.